This TCR beta chain appears in the sequencing data of a study of cytomegalovirus exposure and HLA in healthy donors. Background on the study: The Caucasian-associated ancestry cluster held about 80% of around 380 genotyped donors. General study findings and limits: Being productive about 87% or about 30% of the time was typical of most TCR beta V segments in an earlier analysis. The availability of immune exposure information extended only to CMV serostatus.

On this clone itself: The antigen is not known.

The PCR made use of 60 Vbeta and 13 Jbeta primers. Clones were sequenced by immunoSEQ multiplex PCR, and TCRdb holds only the in-frame ones, with some missing. The table has more than 95,000 clones, 80% seen once. J lost 10 bases, V lost 4 bases, and 12 bases had no gene match. Germline V lookup: CDR1 SEHNR, CDR2 FQNEAQ (reference sequence). The CDR3 loop spans 14 amino acids. The J gene is TRBJ1-1, the V gene TRBV7-9; 7 bases fit TRBD1. This sequence was found in a female donor in good health and CMV-seronegative. Material for sequencing was PBMCs. The CDR3 protein is CASSWGDRRFLAFF. The CDR3 bases are TGTGCCAGCAGCTGGGGGGACAGACGTTTTTTAGCTTTCTTT.